The rows below give T cell receptor beta chains drawn from one sample of a study of blood T cell repertoires in COVID-19. Generated by immunoSEQ multiplex PCR, the TCRdb table keeps only in-frame clones and is missing some. The sample lists tens of thousands of clones, over 70% occurring once. Material: peripheral blood. The receptor set was obtained from an elderly man with acute or convalescent COVID-19. Both conserved end residues are part of each CDR3. D genes are given only for firm matches. Size tells how often a clone was seen (once, few, many) or the class of an expanded clone, and some rows leave it out.

clone size	V gene	D gene	J gene	CDR3 DNA	CDR3 protein
NA	TRBV5-1	NA	TRBJ1-5	TGCGCCAGCAGCTTTACGAGACAGGTGAGATATCAGCCCCAGCATTTT	CASSFTRQVRYQPQHF
NA	TRBV5-1	TRBD1	TRBJ2-7	TGCGCCAGCGACTCCGGGACAGGGAGAATTGGGGAGCAGTACTTC	CASDSGTGRIGEQYF
NA	TRBV11-3	NA	TRBJ2-5	TGTGCCAGCAGCCCGACAGGAGAGACCCAGTACTTC	CASSPTGETQYF
NA	TRBV7-9	NA	TRBJ1-5	TGTGCCAGCAGCCGACAGGCTGGGGGTAGCAATCAGCCCCAGCATTTT	CASSRQAGGSNQPQHF
NA	TRBV5-4	NA	TRBJ1-6	TGTGCCAGCAGCTTGGGCCAGGGTTATAATTCACCCCTCCACTTT	CASSLGQGYNSPLHF
once	TRBV11-3	TRBD2	TRBJ2-5	TGTGCCAGCAGCTTAGGCGGGGGAGAGACCCAGTACTTC	CASSLGGGETQYF
NA	TRBV2	TRBD2	TRBJ2-1	TGTGCCAGCAGCCGGGGACTAGCGGGGGGCTCCTACAATGAGCAGTTCTTC	CASSRGLAGGSYNEQFF
NA	TRBV4-1	NA	TRBJ1-6	TGCGCCAGCAGCTACCCGGACAGCCAGGCCCTCCACTTT	CASSYPDSQALHF
NA	TRBV7-3	TRBD1	TRBJ1-1	TGTGCCAGCAGCTTATCCGGGACAGGGGGTACTGAAGCTTTCTTT	CASSLSGTGGTEAFF
NA	TRBV11-2	NA	TRBJ1-1	TGTGCCAGCAGCTTAAGGTCCCGGACTGTGAACACTGAAGCTTTCTTT	CASSLRSRTVNTEAFF